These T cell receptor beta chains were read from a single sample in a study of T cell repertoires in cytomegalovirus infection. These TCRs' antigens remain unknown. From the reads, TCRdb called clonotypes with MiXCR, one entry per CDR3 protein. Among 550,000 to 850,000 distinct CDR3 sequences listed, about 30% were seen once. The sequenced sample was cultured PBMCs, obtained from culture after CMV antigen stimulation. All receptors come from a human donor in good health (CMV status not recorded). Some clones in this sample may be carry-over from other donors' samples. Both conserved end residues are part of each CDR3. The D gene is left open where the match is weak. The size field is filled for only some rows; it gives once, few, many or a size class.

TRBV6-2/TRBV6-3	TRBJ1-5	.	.	CASSWDQGRGQPQHF	TGTGCCAGCAGTTGGGATCAGGGACGGGGGCAGCCCCAGCATTTT
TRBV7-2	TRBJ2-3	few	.	CASSLRTMGADTQYF	TGTGCCAGCAGCCTACGGACCATGGGCGCAGATACGCAGTATTTT
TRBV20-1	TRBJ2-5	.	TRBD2	CSGSGRNYLQETQYF	TGCAGTGGGAGCGGGAGGAATTACTTACAAGAGACCCAGTACTTC
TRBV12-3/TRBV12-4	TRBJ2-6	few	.	CASSFGGRGANVLTF	TGTGCCAGCAGTTTTGGGGGCCGAGGGGCCAACGTCCTGACTTTC
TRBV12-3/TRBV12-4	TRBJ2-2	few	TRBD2	CASSFTAGGNTGELFF	TGTGCCAGCAGTTTTACGGCGGGGGGCAACACCGGGGAGCTGTTTTTT
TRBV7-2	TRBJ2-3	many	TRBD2	CASSLRGGAADTQYF	TGTGCCAGCAGCTTACGCGGGGGGGCCGCGGATACGCAGTATTTT
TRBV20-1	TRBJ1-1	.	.	CSAPPPGDTEAFF	TGCAGTGCTCCCCCCCCGGGAGACACTGAAGCTTTCTTT
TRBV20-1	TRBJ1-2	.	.	CSARAGTDYGYTF	TGCAGTGCTAGAGCCGGGACGGACTATGGCTACACCTTC
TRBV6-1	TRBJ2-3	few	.	CALNLGEATDTQYF	TGTGCCCTTAACCTCGGGGAGGCAACAGATACGCAGTATTTT
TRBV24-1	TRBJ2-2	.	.	CATTDPNTGELFF	TGTGCCACCACGGACCCGAACACCGGGGAGCTGTTTTTT
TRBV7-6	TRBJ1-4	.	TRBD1	CASSWTGREDEKLFF	TGTGCCAGCAGCTGGACAGGGAGGGAGGATGAAAAACTGTTTTTT
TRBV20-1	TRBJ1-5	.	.	CSARGGELSNQPQHF	TGCAGTGCTAGAGGCGGGGAATTGAGCAATCAGCCCCAGCATTTT
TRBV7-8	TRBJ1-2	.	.	CASSLAGRVGDGYTF	TGTGCCAGCAGCTTAGCGGGGAGGGTAGGCGATGGCTACACCTTC
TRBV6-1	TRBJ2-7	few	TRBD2	CASRNPGTSGNEQYF	TGTGCCAGCAGGAACCCCGGGACTAGCGGGAACGAGCAGTACTTC
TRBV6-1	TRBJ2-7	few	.	CASSFGGASYEQYF	TGTGCCAGCAGTTTTGGTGGGGCTTCCTACGAGCAGTACTTC
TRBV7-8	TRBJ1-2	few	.	CASSPLGANYGYTF	TGTGCCAGCAGCCCCCTCGGCGCTAACTATGGCTACACCTTC
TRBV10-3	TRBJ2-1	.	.	CAISESRPVVNEQFF	TGTGCCATCAGTGAGTCGCGACCTGTGGTCAATGAGCAGTTCTTC
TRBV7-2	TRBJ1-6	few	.	CASSSDNNSPLHF	TGTGCCAGCAGTTCGGACAATAATTCACCCCTCCACTTT
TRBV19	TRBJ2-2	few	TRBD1	CASSRFGQVYTGELFF	TGTGCCAGTAGTCGTTTCGGACAGGTATACACCGGGGAGCTGTTTTTT
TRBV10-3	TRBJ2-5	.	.	CATRGPGETQYF	TGTGCCACTAGGGGACCCGGGGAGACCCAGTACTTC
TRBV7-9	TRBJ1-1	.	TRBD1	CASSSGQGTNTEAFF	TGTGCCAGCAGCTCGGGACAGGGTACGAACACTGAAGCTTTCTTT
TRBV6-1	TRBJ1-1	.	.	CASSDPRREDTEAFF	TGTGCCAGCAGTGATCCGCGGCGGGAAGACACTGAAGCTTTCTTT
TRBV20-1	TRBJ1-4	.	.	CSARQGSNEKLFF	TGCAGTGCTAGACAGGGATCTAATGAAAAACTGTTTTTT
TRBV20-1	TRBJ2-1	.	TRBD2	CSARVGASGGLSSYNEQFF	TGCAGTGCTAGAGTAGGGGCTAGCGGGGGCCTCAGCTCCTACAATGAGCAGTTCTTC
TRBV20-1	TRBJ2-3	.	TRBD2	CSASRTSGGADTQYF	TGCAGTGCTAGCCGCACTAGCGGGGGGGCAGATACGCAGTATTTT
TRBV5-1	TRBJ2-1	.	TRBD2	CASSRTWGGNNEQFF	TGCGCCAGCAGCCGTACATGGGGGGGAAACAATGAGCAGTTCTTC
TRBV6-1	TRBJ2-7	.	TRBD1	CASVRDGQGGPYEQYF	TGTGCCAGCGTACGGGACGGACAGGGTGGGCCCTACGAGCAGTACTTC
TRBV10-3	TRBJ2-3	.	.	CATSPGESTTTDTQYF	TGTGCCACCAGCCCCGGGGAATCCACCACCACAGATACGCAGTATTTT
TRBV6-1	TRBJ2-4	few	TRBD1	CASRGTGGAKNIQYF	TGTGCCAGCAGGGGGACAGGGGGAGCCAAAAACATTCAGTACTTC
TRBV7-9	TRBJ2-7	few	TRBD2	CASSPGTSGKTYEQYF	TGTGCCAGCAGCCCTGGGACTAGCGGCAAAACCTACGAGCAGTACTTC
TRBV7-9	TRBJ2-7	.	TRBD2	CASSFGTSGRYEQYF	TGTGCCAGCAGCTTCGGGACTAGCGGGAGGTACGAGCAGTACTTC
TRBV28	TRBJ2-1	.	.	CASSFSVGEKSYNEQFF	TGTGCCAGCAGTTTTTCGGTCGGAGAAAAGTCCTACAATGAGCAGTTCTTC
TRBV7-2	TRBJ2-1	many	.	CASSLVGGDYNEQFF	TGTGCCAGCAGCTTAGTTGGGGGAGACTACAATGAGCAGTTCTTC
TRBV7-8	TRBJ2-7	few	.	CASSKSDLSSSYEQYF	TGTGCCAGCAGCAAAAGCGACCTGTCCTCGTCCTACGAGCAGTACTTC
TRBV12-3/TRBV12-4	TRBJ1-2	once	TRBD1	CAGSPSRDRGYGYTF	TGTGCCGGCAGTCCGTCCCGGGACAGGGGGTATGGCTACACCTTC
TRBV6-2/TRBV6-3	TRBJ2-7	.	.	CASSNAGEQYF	TGTGCCAGCAGCAACGCTGGGGAGCAGTACTTC
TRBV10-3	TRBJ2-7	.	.	CAIGSGPNYEQYF	TGTGCCATCGGATCAGGCCCAAATTACGAGCAGTACTTC
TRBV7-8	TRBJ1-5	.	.	CASSLVAGLEPQHF	TGTGCCAGCAGCTTAGTTGCCGGCCTCGAACCCCAGCATTTT
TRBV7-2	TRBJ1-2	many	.	CASSRSPNYGYTF	TGTGCCAGCAGCCGGAGCCCTAACTATGGCTACACCTTC
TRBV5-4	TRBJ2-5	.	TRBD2	CASSPRTSGVGETQYF	TGTGCCAGCAGCCCTCGGACTAGCGGGGTAGGAGAGACCCAGTACTTC
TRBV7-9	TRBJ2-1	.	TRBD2	CASSSWGGGVNNEQFF	TGTGCCAGCAGCTCTTGGGGCGGGGGGGTCAACAATGAGCAGTTCTTC
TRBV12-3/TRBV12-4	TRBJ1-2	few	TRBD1	CASSTGGDYGYTF	TGTGCCAGCAGCACAGGGGGGGATTATGGCTACACCTTC
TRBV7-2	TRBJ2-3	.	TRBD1	CASSLGDSIVTDTQYF	TGTGCCAGCAGCTTAGGGGACAGTATAGTGACAGATACGCAGTATTTT
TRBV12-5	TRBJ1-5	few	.	CASGLDSPQPQHF	TGTGCTAGTGGTTTGGACAGTCCGCAGCCCCAGCATTTT
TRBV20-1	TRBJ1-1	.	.	CSARAFGEYTEAFF	TGCAGTGCTAGAGCTTTTGGGGAGTACACTGAAGCTTTCTTT
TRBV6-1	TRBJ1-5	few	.	CASSGGHSNQPQHF	TGTGCCAGCAGTGGGGGACATAGCAATCAGCCCCAGCATTTT
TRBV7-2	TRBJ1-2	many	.	CASSPDRNYGYTF	TGTGCCAGCAGCCCCGACAGAAACTATGGCTACACCTTC
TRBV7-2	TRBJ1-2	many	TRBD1	CASSPPGTDYGYTF	TGTGCCAGCAGCCCCCCCGGGACAGACTATGGCTACACCTTC
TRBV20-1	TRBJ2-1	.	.	CSARGAEHSYNEQFF	TGCAGTGCTAGAGGGGCGGAACACTCCTACAATGAGCAGTTCTTC
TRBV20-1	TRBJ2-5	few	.	CSASVGGQETQYF	TGCAGTGCTAGCGTCGGGGGCCAAGAGACCCAGTACTTC
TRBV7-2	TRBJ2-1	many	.	CASSPRYNEQFF	TGTGCCAGCAGCCCGAGGTACAATGAGCAGTTCTTC
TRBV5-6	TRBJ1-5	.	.	CASSFPTENQPQHF	TGTGCCAGCAGCTTTCCCACGGAAAATCAGCCCCAGCATTTT
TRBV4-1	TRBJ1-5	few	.	CASSQVGEKGEPQHF	TGCGCCAGCAGCCAAGTTGGGGAGAAAGGCGAGCCCCAGCATTTT
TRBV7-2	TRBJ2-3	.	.	CASSSRTGHLTQYF	TGTGCCAGCAGCTCCCGCACCGGGCACCTTACGCAGTATTTT
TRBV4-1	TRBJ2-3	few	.	CASSQLPRVGRITDTQYF	TGCGCCAGCAGCCAACTCCCAAGGGTTGGGAGAATCACAGATACGCAGTATTTT
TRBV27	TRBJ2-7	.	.	CASSLSGTGTYEQYF	TGTGCCAGCAGTTTATCTGGGACTGGGACCTACGAGCAGTACTTC
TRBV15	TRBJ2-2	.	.	CATSRVAKHTGELFF	TGTGCCACCAGCAGAGTGGCGAAACACACCGGGGAGCTGTTTTTT